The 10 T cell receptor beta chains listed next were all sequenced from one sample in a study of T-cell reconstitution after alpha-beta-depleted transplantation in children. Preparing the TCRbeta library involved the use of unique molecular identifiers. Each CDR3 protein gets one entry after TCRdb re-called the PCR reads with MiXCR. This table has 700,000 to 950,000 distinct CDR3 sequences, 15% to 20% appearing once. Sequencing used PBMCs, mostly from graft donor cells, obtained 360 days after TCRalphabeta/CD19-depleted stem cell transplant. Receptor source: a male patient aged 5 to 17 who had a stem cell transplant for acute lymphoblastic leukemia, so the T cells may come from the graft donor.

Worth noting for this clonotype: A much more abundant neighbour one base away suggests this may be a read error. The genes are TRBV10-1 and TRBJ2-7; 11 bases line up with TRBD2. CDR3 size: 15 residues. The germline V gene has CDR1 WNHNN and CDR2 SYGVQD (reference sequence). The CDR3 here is CASSERLAGTYEQCF. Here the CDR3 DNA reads TGCGCCAGCAGTGAGAGACTAGCGGGGACCTACGAGCAGTGCTTC.

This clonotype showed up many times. CDR3 sequence: CASSQVRGNQPQHF. In DNA, the CDR3 is TGTGCCAGCAGCCAAGTTAGGGGGAATCAGCCCCAGCATTTT. This chain joins TRBV3-1 and TRBJ1-5, with a tentative D call TRBD1 (6 bases). Germline V gene lookup returns CDR1 LGHDT and CDR2 YNNKEL (reference sequence). The CDR3 has 14 amino acids. Trimming left V 1 base short and J 4 bases short, with 8 bases between.

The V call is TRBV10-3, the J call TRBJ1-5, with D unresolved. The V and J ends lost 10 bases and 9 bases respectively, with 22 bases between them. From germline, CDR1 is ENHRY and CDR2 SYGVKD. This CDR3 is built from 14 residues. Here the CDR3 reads CATSPGPRERPQHF. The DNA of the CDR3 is TGTGCCACCTCTCCCGGGCCAAGGGAAAGGCCCCAGCATTTT.

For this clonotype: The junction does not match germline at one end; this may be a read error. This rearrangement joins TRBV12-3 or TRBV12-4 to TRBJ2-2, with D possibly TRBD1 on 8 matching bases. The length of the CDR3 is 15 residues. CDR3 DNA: TGTGCCAGCAGTATAGCTACAGGGGGGGCCGGGGAGCTGTTTTTT. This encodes CASSIATGGAGELFF.

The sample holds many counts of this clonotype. The CDR3 region is CASSLDGGDKDEQYF. The CDR3 coding sequence is TGTGCCAGCAGCTTAGATGGGGGGGACAAAGACGAGCAGTACTTC. The genes are TRBV7-9 and TRBJ2-7, with D possibly matching TRBD2 (7 bases). The CDR3 has 15 residues. Germline V gene sequence: CDR1 SEHNR, CDR2 FQNEAQ (reference sequence). Trimming removed 1 base from V and 5 bases from J, with 15 bases in between.

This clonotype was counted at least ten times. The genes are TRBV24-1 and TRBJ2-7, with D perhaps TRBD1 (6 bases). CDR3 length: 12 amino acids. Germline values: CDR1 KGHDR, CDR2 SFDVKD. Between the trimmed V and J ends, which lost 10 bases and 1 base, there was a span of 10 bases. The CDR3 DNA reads TGTGCCACAGGGGACACTTCCTACGAGCAGTACTTC. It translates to CATGDTSYEQYF.

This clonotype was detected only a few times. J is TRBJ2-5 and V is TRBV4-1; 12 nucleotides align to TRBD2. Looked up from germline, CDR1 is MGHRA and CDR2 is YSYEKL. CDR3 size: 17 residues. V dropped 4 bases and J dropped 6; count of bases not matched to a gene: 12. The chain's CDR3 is CASSRGLAGPWVKTQYF. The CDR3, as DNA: TGCGCCAGCAGCCGGGGACTAGCGGGCCCGTGGGTAAAGACCCAGTACTTC.

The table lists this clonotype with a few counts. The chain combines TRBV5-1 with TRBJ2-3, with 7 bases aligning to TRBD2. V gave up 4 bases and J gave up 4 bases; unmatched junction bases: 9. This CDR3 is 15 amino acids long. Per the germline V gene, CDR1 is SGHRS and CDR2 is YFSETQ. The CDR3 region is CASSRDYRVADTQYF. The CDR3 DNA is TGCGCCAGCAGCCGGGACTATAGAGTGGCAGATACGCAGTATTTT.

CDR3 nucleotides: TGTGCCAGCTCAGGGTACAGGGTAATTAATTCACCCCTCCACTTT. It encodes CASSGYRVINSPLHF. V is TRBV18 and J is TRBJ1-6; D is perhaps TRBD1 (6 bases). From germline, CDR1 is KGHSH and CDR2 LQKENI. This CDR3 comprises 15 residues. Between the trimmed V and J ends, which lost 5 bases and 6 bases, there was a span of 14 bases.

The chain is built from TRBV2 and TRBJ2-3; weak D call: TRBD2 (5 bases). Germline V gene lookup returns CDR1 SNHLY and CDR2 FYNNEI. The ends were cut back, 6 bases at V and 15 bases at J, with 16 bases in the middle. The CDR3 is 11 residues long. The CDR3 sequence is CASSGSGTFYF. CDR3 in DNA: TGTGCCAGCAGCGGAAGCGGAACCTTCTATTTT.